These 26 T cell receptor beta chains came from one sample sequenced in a study of regulatory T cells in long-lasting Graves disease. Time point specified: newly diagnosed GD, antithyroid drugs for less than 3 months. Isolated PBMC RNA provided the starting material for the TCR library. Arm-PCR with iRepertoire HTBI primers amplified the CDR3 regions for these TCR beta libraries. TCRdb ran MiXCR on the multiplex PCR reads and lists one entry per CDR3 protein. The repertoire includes 420,000 or so distinct CDR3 sequences, 16% of them detected once, and about 25% sits in the top ten. The same sample was also studied in work on T cells in Graves' hyperthyroidism and ophthalmopathy.

Sequencing used peripheral blood mononuclear cells (PBMCs), obtained at new diagnosis, from a patient treated with antithyroid drugs. These receptors were obtained from a woman aged 18-29 years with Graves disease.

This clonotype was recorded at least ten times. The chain is built from TRBV9 and TRBJ2-4; a weak D match, TRBD1 (5 bases). CDR1 and CDR2 (germline): SGDLS, YYNGEE. The CDR3 consists of 16 residues. V was clipped by 4 bases and J by 6 bases, with 20 bases between them. The CDR3 protein is CASSPRQSLGLNIQYF. CDR3 nucleotides: TGTGCCAGCAGCCCCCGACAGAGCCTGGGCCTAAACATTCAGTACTTC.

Remarks on this clonotype: This sequence may be a read error, since a much larger clone differs from it by one base. The chain uses TRBV7-2 and TRBJ2-5; perhaps TRBD2 as D (5 bases). Germline values: CDR1 SGHTA, CDR2 FQGNSA. The length of the CDR3 is 16 residues. Trimming removed 5 bases from V and 2 bases from J, with 18 bases in between. The CDR3 reads CASSGLSSGSQETQYF. The CDR3, as DNA: TGTGCCAGCAGCGGCCTCTCAAGCGGATCTCAAGAGACCCAGTACTTC.

This clonotype was found many times. DNA of the CDR3: TGCGCCAGCAGCATAGGGACAGGGGGCTCCTACGAGCAGTACTTC. Translated, it gives CASSIGTGGSYEQYF. The chain combines TRBV5-1 with TRBJ2-7; TRBD1 aligns across 11 bases. Germline V gene lookup returns CDR1 SGHRS and CDR2 YFSETQ. The junction had 3 bases not matched to a gene; V was cut back by 4 bases and J by 0 bases. The CDR3 extends over 15 amino acids.

In this sample, this clonotype turned up a few times. The conserved final phenylalanine or tryptophan is absent from the CDR3, which likely points to a read error. The chain combines TRBV29-1 with TRBJ2-7, with 8 bases aligning to TRBD1. The trim removed 7 bases at V and 6 bases at J, leaving 8 bases unmatched. There are 12 residues in the CDR3. Germline V CDR1 and CDR2: SQVTM, ANQGSEA. As DNA, the CDR3 is TGCAGCGCCGGACAGGGAAAGACCGAGCAGTACTCC. It yields the protein CSAGQGKTEQYS.

This clonotype appeared many times. The chain is built from TRBV13 and TRBJ2-7; TRBD2 might be the D (6 bases). Germline lookup yields CDR1 PRHDT and CDR2 FYEKMQ (reference sequence). With 5 bases removed from V and 3 bases from J, the gap between germline ends came to 14 bases. The CDR3 loop spans 14 amino acids. The CDR3 region is CASSPRLEVYEQYF. CDR3 sequence (DNA): TGTGCCAGCAGCCCACGACTAGAAGTCTACGAGCAGTACTTC.

This clonotype was observed a few times. The rearrangement joins TRBV7-9 to TRBJ2-2; D remains ambiguous. Germline V lookup: CDR1 SEHNR, CDR2 FQNEAQ (reference sequence). The CDR3 runs to 13 residues. V shed 1 base and J shed 6 bases, with 6 bases lying between them. Here the CDR3 reads CASSLEASGELFF. Here the CDR3 DNA reads TGTGCCAGCAGCTTAGAAGCCTCCGGGGAGCTGTTTTTT. Supplemented by reference TRBV7-9 and TRBJ2-2, the full variable domain reads DTGVSQNPRHKITKRGQNVTFRCDPISEHNRLYWYRQTLGQGPEFLTYFQNEAQLEKSRLLSDRFSAERPKGSFSTLEIQRTEQGDSAMYLCASSLEASGELFFGEGSRLTVL.

This clonotype was seen many times. This sequence joins TRBV11-2 and TRBJ1-5; no reliable D call. Germline assignment: CDR1 SGHAT and CDR2 FQNNGV. CDR3 length equals 14 residues. Between the trimmed V and J ends, which lost 0 bases and 6 bases, there was a span of 9 bases. The CDR3 region is CASSLDSPFQPQHF. Written as DNA, the CDR3 is TGTGCCAGCAGCTTAGACAGCCCTTTTCAGCCCCAGCATTTT.

This clonotype has only one observation. A clone one base away is much larger, so this may be a read error. The gene calls are TRBV11-2 and TRBJ2-1, with TRBD2 matching 13 bases. The CDR3 is 15 amino acids. CDR1 and CDR2 (germline): SGHAT, FQNNGV. The CDR3 is CANSPTSGRAREQFF. CDR3 sequence (DNA): TGTGCCAACAGCCCTACTAGCGGGAGGGCCAGAGAGCAGTTCTTC.

The chain recombines TRBV7-2 with TRBJ1-3; tentative D call: TRBD1 (5 bases). CDR3 length equals 15 residues. The V end was cut by 2 bases, the J end by 0 bases, with 8 bases between. The germline V gene encodes CDR1 SGHTA and CDR2 FQGNSA. CDR3 sequence reads: CASSLTRVSGNTIYF. The CDR3 DNA sequence: TGTGCCAGCAGCTTAACCAGGGTCTCTGGAAACACCATATATTTT.

The table lists this clonotype with a few counts. V usage is TRBV3-1 and J usage is TRBJ2-7; 10 bases match TRBD2. This CDR3 region has 15 residues. Trimming cost V 1 base and J 4 bases; bases outside gene matches: 4. Per germline, CDR1 LGHDT and CDR2 YNNKEL (reference sequence). CDR3: CASSQATSGAYEQYF. The CDR3 nucleotides are TGTGCCAGCAGCCAAGCTACTAGCGGGGCTTACGAGCAGTACTTC.

This clonotype was counted many times. The CDR3 reads CASRVRGNTQYF. The CDR3 nucleotides are TGCGCCAGCAGGGTCAGGGGAAATACGCAGTATTTT. This sequence joins TRBV5-1 and TRBJ2-3; tentative D call: TRBD1 (6 bases). Germline values: CDR1 SGHRS, CDR2 YFSETQ. The CDR3 runs to 12 residues. V was trimmed by 5 bases and J by 7 bases, leaving 11 bases between them.

A few counts support this clonotype. The chain joins TRBV27 to TRBJ1-1, with 8 bases fitting TRBD1. This CDR3 comprises 19 residues. Looked up from germline, CDR1 is MNHEY and CDR2 is SMNVEV (reference sequence). V lost 2 bases and J lost 3; bases outside the gene matches: 17. The CDR3 bases are TGTGCCAGCAGTTTACAGTGGTCCCCGCAGGGGGCCTCTGACACTGAAGCTTTCTTT. This encodes CASSLQWSPQGASDTEAFF.

This clonotype was observed a few times. This sequence joins TRBV29-1 and TRBJ1-1; possibly TRBD1 for D (6 bases). The ends were cut back, 2 bases at V and 7 bases at J, with 11 bases in the middle. The CDR3 extends over 12 amino acids. Germline V CDR1 and CDR2: SQVTM, ANQGSEA. DNA of the CDR3: TGCAGCGTTGAACCAGGGGTTGTTGAAGCTTTCTTT. Residues: CSVEPGVVEAFF.

In its sample, this clonotype was seen many times. This chain uses TRBV20-1 with TRBJ2-3, with TRBD1 as a possible D gene (6 bases). CDR1 is DFQATT and CDR2 is SNEGSKA in the germline V gene (reference sequence). V dropped 1 base and J dropped 1 base, with 9 bases sitting between them. There are 14 residues in the CDR3. The CDR3: CSARGTVGTDTQYF. DNA for the CDR3: TGCAGTGCTAGAGGGACAGTCGGCACAGATACGCAGTATTTT.

The rearrangement links TRBV20-1 to TRBJ2-1; D may be TRBD2 (5 bases). Per germline, CDR1 DFQATT and CDR2 SNEGSKA (reference sequence). Trimming left V 1 base short and J 6 bases short, with 13 bases between. The CDR3 extends over 14 amino acids. CDR3 region: CSARGLVGSNEQFF. The CDR3 DNA sequence: TGCAGTGCTAGAGGGTTGGTGGGGAGCAATGAGCAGTTCTTC.

This clonotype was observed many times. This chain connects TRBV11-2 to TRBJ2-7; 8 bases agree with TRBD2. Germline lookup yields CDR1 SGHAT and CDR2 FQNNGV. CDR3 length: 14 amino acids. The V segment lost 5 bases and the J segment 3 bases; nucleotides outside the gene matches: 6. CDR3 protein: CASSIPGLVYEQYF. The CDR3 bases are TGTGCCAGCAGCATACCGGGACTAGTCTACGAGCAGTACTTC. The variable domain in full, with the rest retrieved from reference TRBV11-2 and TRBJ2-7, is EAGVAQSPRYKIIEKRQSVAFWCNPISGHATLYWYQQILGQGPKLLIQFQNNGVVDDSQLPKDRFSAERLKGVDSTLKIQPAKLEDSAVYLCASSIPGLVYEQYFGPGTRLTVT.

This sequence joins TRBV6-1 and TRBJ2-2, with D perhaps TRBD2 (5 bases). The CDR3 is 13 amino acids. V lost 6 bases, J lost 7 bases, and 12 bases lay in between. CDR1 is MNHNS, CDR2 SASEGT, per germline. CDR3 sequence: CASREGVLGELFF. CDR3 nucleotides: TGTGCCAGCAGAGAGGGAGTCCTCGGGGAGCTGTTTTTT.

At least ten counts were recorded for this clonotype. V gene TRBV28 combines with J gene TRBJ1-5, with D possibly TRBD1 on 5 matching bases. V dropped 10 bases and J dropped 7 bases, with 17 bases sitting between them. CDR1 is MDHEN and CDR2 is SYDVKM in the germline V gene. CDR3 length: 13 amino acids. CDR3 loop: CATRGSREQPQHF. CDR3 DNA: TGTGCCACGCGGGGCTCCCGGGAACAGCCCCAGCATTTT.

The chain carries TRBV5-6 and TRBJ1-1; a possible D gene is TRBD1 (5 bases). V lost 5 bases, J lost 0 bases, and 14 bases lay in between. Germline lookup yields CDR1 SGHDT and CDR2 YYEEEE. The CDR3 length is 15 residues. CDR3 coding DNA: TGTGCCAGCAGTATCGACAGTGAGCTGAACACTGAAGCTTTCTTT. Protein sequence: CASSIDSELNTEAFF.

This clonotype was detected only a few times. The junction and the germline gene differ at one end; a read error may be behind it. The chain uses TRBV14 and TRBJ2-7; D is perhaps TRBD1 or TRBD2 (5 bases each). From germline, CDR1 is SGHDN and CDR2 FVKESK. The length of the CDR3 is 13 residues. The CDR3 DNA reads TGTGCCAGCAGCCAAGCGGCCTGGGACGATCAGTACTTC. It translates to CASSQAAWDDQYF.

On this clonotype: A single base separates this from a much larger clone, so it may be a read error. In nucleotides, the CDR3 is TGTGTCTGGAGTGTACTAGCGGATTATGAGCAGTTCTTC. Translated, it gives CVWSVLADYEQFF. The rearrangement joins TRBV30 to TRBJ2-1, with 8 bases fitting TRBD2. Germline assignment: CDR1 GTSNPN and CDR2 SVGIG (reference sequence). The CDR3 sequence is 13 residues long. The full variable domain, rest sourced from reference TRBV30 and TRBJ2-1, is SQTIHQWPATLVQPVGSPLSLECTVEGTSNPNLYWYRQAAGRGLQLLFYSVGIGQISSEVPQNLSASRPQDRQFILSSKKLLLSDSGFYLCVWSVLADYEQFFGPGTRLTVL.

The gene calls are TRBV9 and TRBJ1-4, with D possibly TRBD1 on 5 matching bases. Germline CDR1 reads SGDLS; CDR2 reads YYNGEE. The CDR3 consists of 14 residues. Trimming removed 2 bases at V and 2 bases at J, with 7 bases between. CDR3 sequence reads: CASSVQGTNEKLFF. In nucleotides, the CDR3 is TGTGCCAGCAGCGTCCAGGGTACTAATGAAAAACTGTTTTTT. Complete variable domain (other parts from reference TRBV9 and TRBJ1-4): DSGVTQTPKHLITATGQRVTLRCSPRSGDLSVYWYQQSLDQGLQFLIQYYNGEERAKGNILERFSAQQFPDLHSELNLSSLELGDSALYFCASSVQGTNEKLFFGSGTQLSVL.

Ten or more counts support this clonotype. The genes are TRBV28 and TRBJ2-7, with D perhaps assigned TRBD1 or TRBD2 (5 bases each). The germline CDR1 and CDR2 sequences are MDHEN and SYDVKM. With 2 bases removed from V and 7 bases from J, the gap between germline ends came to 18 bases. The CDR3 sequence is 15 residues long. CDR3 sequence (DNA): TGTGCCAGCAGTTTAGGGACGTCCTTAAGAGGGGAGCAGTACTTC. It codes for CASSLGTSLRGEQYF.

This clonotype has a count of ten or more. V gene TRBV12-3 or TRBV12-4 combines with J gene TRBJ2-2; tentatively, D is TRBD2 (6 bases). V was clipped by 7 bases and J by 7 bases, with 10 bases between them. The CDR3 length is 12 residues. In DNA, the CDR3 is TGTGCCAGCATCCCGGGGGTCGGGGAGCTGTTTTTT. It translates to CASIPGVGELFF.

There are many counts of this clonotype. The J gene is TRBJ2-7, the V gene TRBV5-4, with 11 bases fitting TRBD2. Germline V gene sequence: CDR1 SGHNT, CDR2 YYREEE (reference sequence). This CDR3 has 14 amino acids. The ends lost 0 bases at V and 6 bases at J; junction bases unmatched: 2. CDR3 region: CASSLALAGGEQYF. The DNA of the CDR3 is TGTGCCAGCAGCTTGGCGCTAGCGGGAGGCGAGCAGTACTTC. Filled out from reference TRBV5-4 and TRBJ2-7, the complete variable domain reads ETGVTQSPTHLIKTRGQQVTLRCSSQSGHNTVSWYQQALGQGPQFIFQYYREEENGRGNFPPRFSGLQFPNYSSELNVNALELDDSALYLCASSLALAGGEQYFGPGTRLTVT.

CDR3 nucleotide sequence: TGCAGCGTTGAAGATAGATCAGCGGGTTATACCACTAGCACAGATACGCAGTATTTT. It is translated as CSVEDRSAGYTTSTDTQYF. The chain couples TRBV29-1 to TRBJ2-3, with D perhaps matching TRBD2 (6 bases). Germline V lookup: CDR1 SQVTM, CDR2 ANQGSEA. The V end was cut by 0 bases, the J end by 0 bases, with 22 bases between. The CDR3 length is 19 residues.